Sequencing of this T cell receptor (beta chain) was carried out in a study of cytotoxic CD8 clonotypes in ibrutinib-treated CLL. Turning to the study itself: The patients comprised some twelve relapsed/refractory and roughly 15 treatment-naive cases, around 17 IGHV unmutated.

Comment on this clone: The antigen remains unidentified.

The V gene end was trimmed by 3 bases and the J gene end by 4 bases; junction bases not matched to a gene: 6. Germline V CDR1 and CDR2: SGHTA, FQGNSA. The length of the CDR3 is 16 residues. Sequencing was designed to attain a depth spanning 1 in 200,000 to 1 in 1 million T cells. Data came from immunoSEQ multiplex PCR; TCRdb stores just in-frame clones and leaves some out. In the table there are around 310,000 clones, roughly 79% of which are singletons. The study, taken as a whole, reports: At ibrutinib response, clonality increased, and at progression it declined back toward baseline.

J is TRBJ2-1 and V is TRBV7-2; 10 nucleotides agree with TRBD2. This material consisted of PBMCs, taken before ibrutinib treatment. This TCR derives from a human donor with chronic lymphocytic leukemia. This CDR3 reads CASSFTSGARYNEQFF. Here the CDR3 DNA reads TGTGCCAGCAGCTTCACTAGCGGGGCCAGGTACAATGAGCAGTTCTTC.